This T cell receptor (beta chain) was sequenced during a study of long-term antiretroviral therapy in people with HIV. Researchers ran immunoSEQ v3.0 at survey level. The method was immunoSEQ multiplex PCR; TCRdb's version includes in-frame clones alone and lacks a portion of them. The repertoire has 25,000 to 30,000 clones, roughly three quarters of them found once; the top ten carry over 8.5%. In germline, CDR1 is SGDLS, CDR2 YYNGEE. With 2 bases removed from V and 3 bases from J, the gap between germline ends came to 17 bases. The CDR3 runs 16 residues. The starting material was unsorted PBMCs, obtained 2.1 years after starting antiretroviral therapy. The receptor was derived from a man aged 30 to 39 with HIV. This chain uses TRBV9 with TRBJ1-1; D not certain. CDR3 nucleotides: TGTGCCAGCAGCGTTCGACCTCTAAGTGGCGACACTGAAGCTTTCTTT. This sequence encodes CASSVRPLSGDTEAFF.